A single sample gave rise to the 19 T cell receptor beta chains below, sequenced in a study of shared clonotypes between healthy human individuals. CD45RO-negative, CCR7-positively selected cells formed the naive CD8 fraction, excluding terminally differentiated effector memory CD45RA+ cells. TCRdb's table, derived via immunoSEQ multiplex PCR, lists solely in-frame clones and lacks some. The repertoire holds about 2 million clones, with just under 95% as singletons. The sequenced material came from naive CD8+ T cells sorted from blood. These TCRs come from a young man in good health.

CDR3 nucleotides: TGCGCCAGCCTAACTAGCGGGAGCACAGATACGCAGTATTTT. Its protein is CASLTSGSTDTQYF. The chain is built from TRBV4-1 and TRBJ2-3, with TRBD2 matching over 9 bases. The germline gives CDR1 MGHRA, CDR2 YSYEKL. This CDR3 has 14 amino acids. V was pared by 8 bases and J by 0 bases, with 3 bases of the junction left unmatched.

The chain uses TRBV6-6 and TRBJ2-1; D not certain. CDR1 MNHNY and CDR2 SVGAGI come from the germline V gene (reference sequence). V shed 7 bases and J shed 3 bases, with 10 bases lying between them. The CDR3 spans 13 residues. CDR3 sequence reads: CASMDPFYNEQFF. The CDR3 DNA is TGTGCCAGCATGGACCCTTTCTACAATGAGCAGTTCTTC.

This chain joins TRBV5-1 and TRBJ1-1; 8 bases agree with TRBD1. The CDR3 runs to 14 residues. V gave up 0 bases and J gave up 4 bases; unmatched junction bases: 2. Germline V gene lookup returns CDR1 SGHRS and CDR2 YFSETQ. For the CDR3, the DNA is TGCGCCAGCAGCTTGGTTACAGGGGGCACTGAAGCTTTCTTT. Protein sequence: CASSLVTGGTEAFF.

V and J are TRBV27 and TRBJ2-1, with D perhaps assigned TRBD1 or TRBD2 (5 bases each). The CDR3 runs 13 residues. The V and J ends lost 6 bases and 8 bases respectively, with 14 bases between them. Germline CDR1 is MNHEY and CDR2 is SMNVEV (reference sequence). The CDR3 sequence: CASSLGVPDEQFF. CDR3 sequence (DNA): TGTGCCAGCAGCCTGGGGGTTCCCGATGAGCAGTTCTTC.

Worth noting for this clone: In the same sample, other DNA sequences code for this CDR3. This rearrangement joins TRBV25-1 to TRBJ2-5, with D perhaps matching TRBD1 or TRBD2 (5 bases each). This CDR3 is 11 amino acids long. Germline CDR1 and CDR2: MGHDK and SYGVNS. Trimming left V 4 bases short and J 5 bases short, with 5 bases between. DNA for the CDR3: TGTGCCAGCAGTGGGGGGGAGACCCAGTACTTC. It codes for CASSGGETQYF. Complete variable domain (other parts from reference TRBV25-1 and TRBJ2-5): EADIYQTPRYLVIGTGKKITLECSQTMGHDKMYWYQQDPGMELHLIHYSYGVNSTEKGDLSSESTVSRIRTEHFPLTLESARPSHTSQYLCASSGGETQYFGPGTRLLVL.

This clone was picked up one time. As DNA, the CDR3 is TGCGCCAGCAGCTGGGGGACAGGGAGGAACACTGAAGCTTTCTTT. It codes for CASSWGTGRNTEAFF. The chain uses TRBV5-1 and TRBJ1-1, with 9 positions matching TRBD1. The length of the CDR3 is 15 residues. Germline lookup yields CDR1 SGHRS and CDR2 YFSETQ. V shed 3 bases and J 1 base; nucleotides not matched to a gene: 4.

J is TRBJ2-2 and V is TRBV2; D call uncertain. V lost 6 bases and J lost 6, with 11 bases in between. The CDR3 is 13 residues long. The germline V gene has CDR1 SNHLY and CDR2 FYNNEI. Here the CDR3 DNA reads TGTGCCAGCAGGGAGACTCTCTCCGGGGAGCTGTTTTTT. Protein sequence: CASRETLSGELFF. The whole variable domain, filled in from reference TRBV2 and TRBJ2-2, reads EPEVTQTPSHQVTQMGQEVILRCVPISNHLYFYWYRQILGQKVEFLVSFYNNEISEKSEIFDDQFSVERPDGSNFTLKIRSTKLEDSAMYFCASRETLSGELFFGEGSRLTVL.

CDR3 residues: CASSSSRGLWGYTF. In DNA form, the CDR3 reads TGTGCCAGCAGCTCTTCAAGGGGGCTTTGGGGCTACACCTTC. The V gene is TRBV7-9, the J gene TRBJ1-2, with 7 bases matching TRBD1. V lost 4 bases, J lost 8 bases, and 10 bases stayed unmatched. Germline V lookup: CDR1 SEHNR, CDR2 FQNEAQ (reference sequence). The CDR3 sequence is 14 residues long.

The genes are TRBV2 and TRBJ2-1, with D perhaps TRBD1 (7 bases). CDR3 length: 14 residues. Germline-derived CDR1 and CDR2 are SNHLY and FYNNEI. V was clipped by 4 bases and J by 1 base, with 8 bases between them. The CDR3 DNA follows: TGTGCCAGCAGTGCAGGGGGGTCCTACAATGAGCAGTTCTTC. Translated, it gives CASSAGGSYNEQFF.

This rearrangement joins TRBV7-9 to TRBJ2-2, with 9 positions matching TRBD2. CDR1 and CDR2 from the germline V gene are SEHNR and FQNEAQ (reference sequence). J gave up 7 bases and V 5 bases, and 14 bases lay outside the gene matches. The CDR3 contains 17 residues. The CDR3 is CASSQGLADPEVGELFF. The CDR3, as DNA: TGTGCCAGCAGCCAGGGACTAGCAGACCCAGAGGTCGGGGAGCTGTTTTTT.

A remark on this clone: Other DNA sequences in this specimen translate into the identical CDR3. The chain couples TRBV28 to TRBJ2-1; the match to TRBD2 covers 7 bases. V dropped 2 bases and J dropped 4; count of bases not matched to a gene: 5. Germline assignment: CDR1 MDHEN and CDR2 SYDVKM. This CDR3 spans 15 amino acids. CDR3 coding DNA: TGTGCCAGCAGTTTAGGCGGGAGCCCTTACAATGAGCAGTTCTTC. Amino acids: CASSLGGSPYNEQFF. The full variable domain, in which reference TRBV28 and TRBJ2-1 provide the parts outside the CDR3, is DVKVTQSSRYLVKRTGEKVFLECVQDMDHENMFWYRQDPGLGLRLIYFSYDVKMKEKGDIPEGYSVSREKKERFSLILESASTNQTSMYLCASSLGGSPYNEQFFGPGTRLTVL.

V usage is TRBV6-6 and J usage is TRBJ2-3, with D tentatively TRBD2 (5 bases). V lost 4 bases to trimming and J lost 1 base, with 12 bases between them. CDR3 length: 15 residues. Germline V gives CDR1 MNHNY, CDR2 SVGAGI (reference sequence). In nucleotides, the CDR3 is TGTGCCAGCAGTTTCCGAGGGAGTCGCACAGATACGCAGTATTTT. Protein sequence: CASSFRGSRTDTQYF.

V gene TRBV6-5 combines with J gene TRBJ2-1; no definite D call. The germline V gene encodes CDR1 MNHEY and CDR2 SVGAGI. The length of the CDR3 is 13 residues. V gave up 0 bases and J gave up 8 bases, with 8 bases separating them. The CDR3 sequence is CASSYSSRDEQFF. In nucleotides, the CDR3 is TGTGCCAGCAGTTACTCGAGCAGAGATGAGCAGTTCTTC.

This chain connects TRBV5-4 to TRBJ1-2; 8 positions match TRBD1. J was trimmed by 5 bases and V by 4 bases; bases with no gene match: 7. The CDR3 length is 14 residues. The germline V gene has CDR1 SGHNT and CDR2 YYREEE (reference sequence). The CDR3 loop reads CASSAGTGGYGYTF. CDR3 bases: TGTGCCAGCAGCGCCGGGACAGGCGGGTATGGCTACACCTTC.

V is TRBV6-5 and J is TRBJ1-2, with D unresolved. The CDR3 sequence is 15 residues long. The V gene lost 2 bases and the J gene lost 4 bases, with 14 bases spanning the gap. Germline assignment: CDR1 MNHEY and CDR2 SVGAGI. CDR3 nucleotide sequence: TGTGCCAGCAGTTACAGTAGGGAGGGTAGCTATGGCTACACCTTC. Translating it yields CASSYSREGSYGYTF.

The rearrangement joins TRBV7-8 to TRBJ2-7; no definite D call. Germline CDR1 reads SGHVS; CDR2 reads FQNEAQ. The CDR3 contains 15 residues. V lost 0 bases and J 3 bases, leaving 12 bases between the germline ends. The CDR3 DNA is TGTGCCAGCAGCTTAGCATCCCCAGGAAACTACGAGCAGTACTTC. The encoded protein is CASSLASPGNYEQYF.

The rearrangement joins TRBV18 to TRBJ1-5, with 8 bases lining up with TRBD1. Germline lookup yields CDR1 KGHSH and CDR2 LQKENI. The trim removed 3 bases at V and 6 bases at J, leaving 10 bases unmatched. CDR3 length: 16 amino acids. The CDR3 protein is CASSPAGQDPSQPQHF. CDR3 in DNA: TGTGCCAGCTCACCTGCGGGACAGGACCCTTCTCAGCCCCAGCATTTT.

The chain is built from TRBV5-6 and TRBJ1-2, with D possibly matching TRBD1 (6 bases). CDR1 is SGHDT and CDR2 is YYEEEE in the germline V gene. This CDR3 contains 16 residues. V lost 4 bases and J 4 bases, leaving 20 bases between the germline ends. CDR3 DNA: TGTGCCAGCAGCCTGGGTCTTGCAGGGGCCCTCTATGGCTACACCTTC. It encodes CASSLGLAGALYGYTF.

Comments on this clone: This sample includes further DNA sequences coding for the same CDR3. J is TRBJ2-7 and V is TRBV5-1, with TRBD1 identical over 9 bases. V was pared by 3 bases and J by 2 bases, with 3 bases of the junction left unmatched. CDR1 SGHRS and CDR2 YFSETQ come from the germline V gene. The CDR3 extends over 14 amino acids. The CDR3 region is CASSSQGATYEQYF. Written as DNA, the CDR3 is TGCGCCAGCAGCTCACAGGGGGCGACCTACGAGCAGTACTTC.